This T cell receptor (beta chain) emerged from a study of T cell responses to AZD1222 COVID-19 vaccine. General study findings and limits: Clonal diversity may have been underestimated in mostly white British donors. Spike as a whole was targeted by vaccine-associated CD4 TCRs, dominant at 160-218 and 743-854.

With regard to this clone: Its antigen is currently unknown.

Deletions cut 6 bases from V and 5 bases from J, with 14 bases between. The V gene's germline CDR1 is MNHEY and CDR2 SMNVEV (reference sequence). This CDR3 has 14 amino acids. Measured with immunoSEQ multiplex PCR; TCRdb has only the in-frame clones, and not every one. The top ten clones hold under 30% of a sample with 42,000 or so clones, approximately 88% of them seen once. Sequencing used peripheral blood, obtained 28 days after the second dose of the MenACWY control vaccine. The rearrangement joins TRBV27 to TRBJ1-5; tentative D call: TRBD1 (6 bases). This TCR was recovered from an adult who received the MenACWY meningococcal vaccine as a control. The CDR3 here is CASSQDSKYQPQHF. CDR3 coding DNA: TGTGCCAGCAGCCAGGACAGCAAGTATCAGCCCCAGCATTTT.